This T cell receptor (beta chain) was captured in a study of T cell clones after liver transplantation. Study-wide findings and caveats: In two subjects, few donor cells limited the measurable donor-reactive repertoire.

Data came from immunoSEQ multiplex PCR; TCRdb stores just in-frame clones and leaves some out. The sample consists of under 5,000 clones, about 38% of them appearing once. Proliferating CFSE-low MLR cells were sequenced to define alloreactive TCRbeta sequences. The CDR3 covers 12 residues. V lost 7 bases and J lost 0, with 6 bases in between. In germline, CDR1 is MNHNY, CDR2 SVGAGI (reference sequence). By share, this clone counts as medium-sized. Its antigen is not identified. Sequenced: CD4+ T cells from cultured PBMCs. The sequence derives from a human patient who received a liver transplant. Some T cells may possibly be graft donor cells. This chain connects TRBV6-6 to TRBJ2-5; D not resolved. CDR3 DNA: TGTGCCAGCATAGGGTACCAAGAGACCCAGTACTTC. This codes for CASIGYQETQYF.